This T cell receptor (beta chain) appears in the sequencing data of a study of blood T cell repertoires in COVID-19. The method was immunoSEQ multiplex PCR; TCRdb's version includes in-frame clones alone and lacks a portion of them. The sample consists of under 40,000 clones, 85% of them appearing once. V lost 5 bases and J 1 base, leaving 11 bases between the germline ends. CDR1 and CDR2 from the germline V gene are SGHVS and FQNEAQ. CDR3 length equals 14 residues. Sequenced sample: peripheral blood. The origin of this receptor is a human donor with acute or convalescent COVID-19. The donor label of this sample is uncertain. The chain combines TRBV7-8 with TRBJ2-5; tentatively, D is TRBD2 (6 bases). The DNA of the CDR3 is TGTGCCAGCAGCGACCTAGCGTTCCAAGAGACCCAGTACTTC. Its translation is CASSDLAFQETQYF.